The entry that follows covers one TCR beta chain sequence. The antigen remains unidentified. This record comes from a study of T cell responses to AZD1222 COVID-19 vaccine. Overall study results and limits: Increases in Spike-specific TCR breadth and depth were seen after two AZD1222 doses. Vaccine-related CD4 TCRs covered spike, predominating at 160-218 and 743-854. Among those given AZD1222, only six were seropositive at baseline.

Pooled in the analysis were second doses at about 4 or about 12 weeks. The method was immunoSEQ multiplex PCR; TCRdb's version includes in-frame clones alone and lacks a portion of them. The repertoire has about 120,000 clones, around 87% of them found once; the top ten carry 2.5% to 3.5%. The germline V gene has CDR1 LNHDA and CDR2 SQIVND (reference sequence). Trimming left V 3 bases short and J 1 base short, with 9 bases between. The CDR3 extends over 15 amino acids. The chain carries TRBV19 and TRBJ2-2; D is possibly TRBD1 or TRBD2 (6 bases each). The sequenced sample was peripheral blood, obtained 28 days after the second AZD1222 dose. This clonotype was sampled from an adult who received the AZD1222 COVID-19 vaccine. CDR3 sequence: CASSIRGQNTGELFF. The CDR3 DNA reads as TGTGCCAGTAGTATCCGGGGGCAGAACACCGGGGAGCTGTTTTTT.